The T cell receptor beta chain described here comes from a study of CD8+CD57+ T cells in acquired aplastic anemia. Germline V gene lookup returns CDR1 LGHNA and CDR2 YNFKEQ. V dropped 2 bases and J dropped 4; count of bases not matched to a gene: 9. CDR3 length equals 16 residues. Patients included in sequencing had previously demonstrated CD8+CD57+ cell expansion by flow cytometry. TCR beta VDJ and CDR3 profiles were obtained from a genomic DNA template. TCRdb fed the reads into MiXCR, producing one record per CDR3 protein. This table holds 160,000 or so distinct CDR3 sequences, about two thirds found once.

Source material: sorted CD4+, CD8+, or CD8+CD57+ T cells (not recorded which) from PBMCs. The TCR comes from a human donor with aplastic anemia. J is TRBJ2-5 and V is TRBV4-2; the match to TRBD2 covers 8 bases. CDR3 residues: CASSQTPQRGTETQYF. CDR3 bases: TGTGCCAGCAGCCAAACGCCCCAGCGGGGGACAGAGACCCAGTACTTC.